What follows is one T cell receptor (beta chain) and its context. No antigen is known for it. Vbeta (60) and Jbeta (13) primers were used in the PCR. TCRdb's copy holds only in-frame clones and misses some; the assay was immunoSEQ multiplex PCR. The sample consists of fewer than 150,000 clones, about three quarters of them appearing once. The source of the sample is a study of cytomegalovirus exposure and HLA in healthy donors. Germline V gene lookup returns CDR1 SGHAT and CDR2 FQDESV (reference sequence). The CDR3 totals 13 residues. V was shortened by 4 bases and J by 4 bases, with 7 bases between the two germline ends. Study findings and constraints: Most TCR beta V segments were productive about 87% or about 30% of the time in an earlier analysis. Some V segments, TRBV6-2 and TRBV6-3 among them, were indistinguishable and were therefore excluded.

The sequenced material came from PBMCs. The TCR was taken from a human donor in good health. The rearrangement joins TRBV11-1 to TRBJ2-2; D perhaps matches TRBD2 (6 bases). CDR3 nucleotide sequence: TGTGCCAGCAGCTCCGGGGGCACCGGGGAGCTGTTTTTT. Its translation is CASSSGGTGELFF. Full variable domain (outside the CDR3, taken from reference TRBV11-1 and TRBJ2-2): EAEVAQSPRYKITEKSQAVAFWCDPISGHATLYWYRQILGQGPELLVQFQDESVVDDSQLPKDRFSAERLKGVDSTLKIQPAELGDSAMYLCASSSGGTGELFFGEGSRLTVL.